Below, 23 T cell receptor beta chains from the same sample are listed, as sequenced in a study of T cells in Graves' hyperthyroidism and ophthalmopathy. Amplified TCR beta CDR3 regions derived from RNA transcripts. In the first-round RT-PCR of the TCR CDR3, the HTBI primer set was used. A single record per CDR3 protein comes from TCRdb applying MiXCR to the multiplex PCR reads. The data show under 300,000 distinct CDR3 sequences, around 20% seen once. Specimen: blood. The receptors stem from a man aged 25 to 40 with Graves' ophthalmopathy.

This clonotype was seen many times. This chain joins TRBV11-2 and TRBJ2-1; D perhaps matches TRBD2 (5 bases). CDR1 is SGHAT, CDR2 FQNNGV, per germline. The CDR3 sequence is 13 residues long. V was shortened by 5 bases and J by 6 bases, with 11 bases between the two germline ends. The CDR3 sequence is CASSARDINEQFF. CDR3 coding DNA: TGTGCCAGCAGCGCTCGGGATATCAATGAGCAGTTCTTC. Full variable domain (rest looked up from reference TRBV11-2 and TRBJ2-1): EAGVAQSPRYKIIEKRQSVAFWCNPISGHATLYWYQQILGQGPKLLIQFQNNGVVDDSQLPKDRFSAERLKGVDSTLKIQPAKLEDSAVYLCASSARDINEQFFGPGTRLTVL.

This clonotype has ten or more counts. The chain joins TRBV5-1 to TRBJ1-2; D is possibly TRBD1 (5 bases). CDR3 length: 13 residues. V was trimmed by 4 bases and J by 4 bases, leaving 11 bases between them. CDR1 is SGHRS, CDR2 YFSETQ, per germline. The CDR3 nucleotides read TGCGCCAGCAGCGACGGCAGGGTCTATGGCTACACCTTC. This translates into CASSDGRVYGYTF.

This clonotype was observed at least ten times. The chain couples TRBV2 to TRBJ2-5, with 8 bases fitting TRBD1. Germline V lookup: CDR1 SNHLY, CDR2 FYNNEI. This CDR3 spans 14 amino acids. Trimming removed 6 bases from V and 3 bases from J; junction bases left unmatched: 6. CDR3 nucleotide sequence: TGTGCCAGCAGGAAGGGGACAGGTGAAGAGACCCAGTACTTC. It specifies CASRKGTGEETQYF. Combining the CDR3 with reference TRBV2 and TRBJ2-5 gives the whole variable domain EPEVTQTPSHQVTQMGQEVILRCVPISNHLYFYWYRQILGQKVEFLVSFYNNEISEKSEIFDDQFSVERPDGSNFTLKIRSTKLEDSAMYFCASRKGTGEETQYFGPGTRLLVL.

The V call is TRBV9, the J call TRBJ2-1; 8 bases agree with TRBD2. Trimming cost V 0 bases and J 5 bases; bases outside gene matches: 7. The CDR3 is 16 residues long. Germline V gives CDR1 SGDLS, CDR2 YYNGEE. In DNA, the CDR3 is TGTGCCAGCAGCGTAGTTCCCGGCGGGAGGAACAATGAGCAGTTCTTC. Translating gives CASSVVPGGRNNEQFF.

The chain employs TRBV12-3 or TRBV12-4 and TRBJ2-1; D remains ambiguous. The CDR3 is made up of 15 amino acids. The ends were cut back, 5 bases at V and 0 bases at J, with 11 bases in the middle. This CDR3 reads CASSPTYNSYNEQFF. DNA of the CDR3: TGTGCCAGCAGTCCCACTTACAACTCCTACAATGAGCAGTTCTTC.

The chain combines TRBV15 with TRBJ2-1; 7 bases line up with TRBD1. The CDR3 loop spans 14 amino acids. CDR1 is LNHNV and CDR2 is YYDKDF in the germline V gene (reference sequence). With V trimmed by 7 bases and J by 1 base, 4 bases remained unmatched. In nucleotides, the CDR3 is TGTGCCACCAAGGGGGCTGGGTCCTACAATGAGCAGTTCTTC. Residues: CATKGAGSYNEQFF. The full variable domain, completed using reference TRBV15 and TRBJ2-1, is DAMVIQNPRYQVTQFGKPVTLSCSQTLNHNVMYWYQQKSSQAPKLLFHYYDKDFNNEADTPDNFQSRRPNTSFCFLDIRSPGLGDTAMYLCATKGAGSYNEQFFGPGTRLTVL.

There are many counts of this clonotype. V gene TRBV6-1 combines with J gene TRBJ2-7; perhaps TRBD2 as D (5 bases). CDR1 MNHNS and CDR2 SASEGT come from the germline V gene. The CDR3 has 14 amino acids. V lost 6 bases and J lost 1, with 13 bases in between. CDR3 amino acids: CASSYGLPSYEQYF. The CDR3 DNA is TGTGCCAGCAGCTATGGACTGCCGTCCTACGAGCAGTACTTC.

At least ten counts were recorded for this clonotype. Here the CDR3 reads CASSLSGNNEQFF. The CDR3 DNA follows: TGTGCCAGCTCACTTTCAGGGAACAATGAGCAGTTCTTC. The V call is TRBV18, the J call TRBJ2-1, with D perhaps TRBD1 (5 bases). The CDR3 has 13 amino acids. Trimming pared 4 bases from V and 5 bases from J, leaving 9 bases between. The V gene's germline CDR1 is KGHSH and CDR2 LQKENI.

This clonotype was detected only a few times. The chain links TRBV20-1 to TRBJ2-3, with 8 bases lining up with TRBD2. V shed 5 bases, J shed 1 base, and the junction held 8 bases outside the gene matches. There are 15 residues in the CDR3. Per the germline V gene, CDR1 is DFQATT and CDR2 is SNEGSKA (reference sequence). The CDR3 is CSAQGPAGGTDTQYF. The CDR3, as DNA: TGCAGTGCTCAGGGCCCAGCGGGAGGCACAGATACGCAGTATTTT.

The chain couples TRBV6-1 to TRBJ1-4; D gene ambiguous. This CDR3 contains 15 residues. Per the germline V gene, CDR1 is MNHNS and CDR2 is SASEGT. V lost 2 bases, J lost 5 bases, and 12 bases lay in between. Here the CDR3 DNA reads TGTGCCAGCAGTGAACGAGGACGGCCGAATGAAAAACTGTTTTTT. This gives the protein CASSERGRPNEKLFF.

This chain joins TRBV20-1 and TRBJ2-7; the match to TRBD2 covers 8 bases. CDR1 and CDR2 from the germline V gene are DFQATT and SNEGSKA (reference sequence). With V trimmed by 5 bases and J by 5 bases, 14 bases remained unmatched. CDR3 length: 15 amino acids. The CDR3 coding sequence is TGCAGTGCTCCGAGACGACGGGGGGGGATTGACGAGCAGTACTTC. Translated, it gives CSAPRRRGGIDEQYF.

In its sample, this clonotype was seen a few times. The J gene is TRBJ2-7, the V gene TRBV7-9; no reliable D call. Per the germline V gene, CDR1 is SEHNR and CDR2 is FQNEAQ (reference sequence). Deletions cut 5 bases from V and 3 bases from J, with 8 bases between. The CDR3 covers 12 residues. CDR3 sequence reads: CASSPHDYEQYF. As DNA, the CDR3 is TGTGCCAGCAGCCCCCATGACTACGAGCAGTACTTC.

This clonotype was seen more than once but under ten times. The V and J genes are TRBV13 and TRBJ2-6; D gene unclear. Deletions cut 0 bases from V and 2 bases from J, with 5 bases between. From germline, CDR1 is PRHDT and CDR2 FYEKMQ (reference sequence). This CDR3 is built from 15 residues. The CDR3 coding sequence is TGTGCCAGCAGCTTAGGCCTGGCTGGGGCCAACGTCCTGACTTTC. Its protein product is CASSLGLAGANVLTF.

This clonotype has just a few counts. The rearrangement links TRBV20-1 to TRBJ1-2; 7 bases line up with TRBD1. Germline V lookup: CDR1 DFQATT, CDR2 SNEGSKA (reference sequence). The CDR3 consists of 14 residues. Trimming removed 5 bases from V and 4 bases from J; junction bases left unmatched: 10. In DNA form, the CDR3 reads TGCAGTGCTTATAATCCGGGACAGACCTATGGCTACACCTTC. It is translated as CSAYNPGQTYGYTF.

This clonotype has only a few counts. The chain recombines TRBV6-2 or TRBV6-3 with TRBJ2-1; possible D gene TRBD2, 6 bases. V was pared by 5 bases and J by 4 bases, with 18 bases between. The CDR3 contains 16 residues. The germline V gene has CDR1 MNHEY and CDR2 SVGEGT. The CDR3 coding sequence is TGTGCCAGCAGTAAGCTAGCCGGGAGCCAGTACAATGAGCAGTTCTTC. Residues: CASSKLAGSQYNEQFF.

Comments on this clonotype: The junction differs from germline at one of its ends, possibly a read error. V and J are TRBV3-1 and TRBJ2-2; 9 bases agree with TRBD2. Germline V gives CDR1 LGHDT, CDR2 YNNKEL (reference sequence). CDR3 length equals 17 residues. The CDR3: CASSQARTSENTGELLF. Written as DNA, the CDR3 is TGTGCCAGCAGCCAAGCCCGGACTAGCGAGAACACCGGGGAGCTGCTTTTT.

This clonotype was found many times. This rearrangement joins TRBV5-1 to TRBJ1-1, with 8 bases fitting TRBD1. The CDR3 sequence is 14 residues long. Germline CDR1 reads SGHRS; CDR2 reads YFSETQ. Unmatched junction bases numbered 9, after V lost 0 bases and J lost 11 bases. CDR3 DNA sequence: TGCGCCAGCAGCTTGGTCGGGCAGGGGGCGCGGGCTTTCTTT. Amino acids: CASSLVGQGARAFF.

CDR3 in DNA: TGTGCCAGTAGTACCCGGGCCGGAGCAGCAGATACGCAGTATTTT. Encoded protein: CASSTRAGAADTQYF. The chain recombines TRBV19 with TRBJ2-3; D gene unclear. CDR3 length: 15 amino acids. Trimming took off 4 bases at V and 4 bases at J, with 15 bases between the two ends. Germline V lookup: CDR1 LNHDA, CDR2 SQIVND (reference sequence).

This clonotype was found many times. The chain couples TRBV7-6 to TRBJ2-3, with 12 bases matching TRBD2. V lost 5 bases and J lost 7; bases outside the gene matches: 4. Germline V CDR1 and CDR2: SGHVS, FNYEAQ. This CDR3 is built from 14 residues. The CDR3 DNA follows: TGTGCCAGCAGCCGGGGACTAGCGGGTAATACGCAGTATTTT. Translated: CASSRGLAGNTQYF.

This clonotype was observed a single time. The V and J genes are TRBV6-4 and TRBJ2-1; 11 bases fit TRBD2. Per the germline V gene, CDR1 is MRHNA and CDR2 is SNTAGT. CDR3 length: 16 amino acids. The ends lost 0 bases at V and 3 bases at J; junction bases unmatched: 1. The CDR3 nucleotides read TGTGCCAGCAGTGACTCCGGGACTAGCGGCTACAATGAGCAGTTCTTC. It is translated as CASSDSGTSGYNEQFF.

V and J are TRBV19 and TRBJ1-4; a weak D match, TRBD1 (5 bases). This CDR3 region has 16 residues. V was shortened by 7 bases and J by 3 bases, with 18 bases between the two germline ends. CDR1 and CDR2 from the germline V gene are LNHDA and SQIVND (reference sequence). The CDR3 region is CASTSRGGDANEKLFF. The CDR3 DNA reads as TGTGCCAGTACCTCTAGAGGTGGGGACGCTAATGAAAAACTGTTTTTT.

The CDR3 DNA is TGTGCCAGTAGCACGGAGGGTCTTGGAGCCTACGAGCAGTACTTC. Translation gives CASSTEGLGAYEQYF. The chain employs TRBV19 and TRBJ2-7; D possibly corresponds to TRBD2 (6 bases). Germline V gives CDR1 LNHDA, CDR2 SQIVND (reference sequence). Trimming cost V 6 bases and J 2 bases, with 17 bases left between them. The CDR3 totals 15 residues.

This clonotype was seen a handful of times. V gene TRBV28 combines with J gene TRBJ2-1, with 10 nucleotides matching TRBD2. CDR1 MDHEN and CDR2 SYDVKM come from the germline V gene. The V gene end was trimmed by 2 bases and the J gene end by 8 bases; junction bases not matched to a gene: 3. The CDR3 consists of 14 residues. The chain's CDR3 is CASSLPGTSDEQFF. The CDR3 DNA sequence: TGTGCCAGCAGTTTACCCGGGACTAGCGATGAGCAGTTCTTC.